One and the same sample provided the 28 T cell receptor beta chains below, sequenced in a study of blood T cell repertoires in COVID-19 (TCRdb year 2020). Library creation used the immunoSEQ multiplex PCR assay. This is the immuneACCESS table as TCRdb keeps it, with only in-frame sequences that have V and J called. A part of the clones is gone; compared with another copy, unresolved V genes explain less than half, and the rest is unexplained. For this sample there are hundreds of thousands of clones; 80% to 90% appear just once. 0.87% of the sample is in the top ten clones. The sequenced sample was PBMCs or T cells enriched from blood (not recorded which). The source of these receptors is a man aged 50 to 59 who had been exposed to COVID-19.

V usage is TRBV10-3 and J usage is TRBJ1-1; a possible D gene is TRBD1 (6 bases). The V gene's germline CDR1 is ENHRY and CDR2 SYGVKD. Trimming shortened V by 4 bases and J by 4 bases, and 13 bases separated the two germline ends. The CDR3 is 14 residues long. CDR3 in amino acids: CAISAGARGTEAFF. The CDR3 DNA is TGTGCCATCAGTGCAGGGGCCAGAGGCACTGAAGCTTTCTTT.

This clone has at least ten counts. The gene calls are TRBV2 and TRBJ1-3; 7 bases align to TRBD1. This CDR3 region has 14 residues. Germline V gene data show CDR1 as SNHLY and CDR2 as FYNNEI. Trimming removed 6 bases from V and 1 base from J; junction bases left unmatched: 3. CDR3 coding DNA: TGTGCCAGCAGGGGGGGACAGTCTGGAAACACCATATATTTT. It codes for CASRGGQSGNTIYF.

This chain joins TRBV6-1 and TRBJ2-1; a weak D match, TRBD2 (6 bases). Trimming removed 4 bases at V and 2 bases at J, with 9 bases between. The CDR3 loop spans 14 amino acids. CDR1 MNHNS and CDR2 SASEGT come from the germline V gene. The CDR3 spells CASSVADTYNEQFF. CDR3 nucleotides: TGTGCCAGCAGTGTAGCGGACACCTACAATGAGCAGTTCTTC.

The rearrangement joins TRBV7-2 to TRBJ1-1; D gene uncertain. CDR1 and CDR2 (germline): SGHTA, FQGNSA. This CDR3 is built from 14 residues. Trimming took 4 bases from V and 5 from J, leaving 14 bases between them. CDR3 loop: CASSSRVPRTEAFF. CDR3 in DNA: TGTGCCAGCAGCTCCCGGGTTCCACGTACTGAAGCTTTCTTT.

The V call is TRBV4-2, the J call TRBJ2-7, with D possibly being TRBD1 (6 bases). CDR3 size: 16 residues. V was cut by 0 bases and J by 0 bases, with 12 bases left in between. Looked up from germline, CDR1 is LGHNA and CDR2 is YNFKEQ. CDR3 coding DNA: TGTGCCAGCAGCCAAGAGGGGGCGTCCCTCTCCTACGAGCAGTACTTC. Protein: CASSQEGASLSYEQYF.

This chain joins TRBV29-1 and TRBJ2-7; tentatively, D is TRBD2 (6 bases). This CDR3 has 12 amino acids. Trimming cost V 4 bases and J 6 bases, with 13 bases left between them. CDR1 SQVTM and CDR2 ANQGSEA come from the germline V gene. The CDR3 loop is CSVARRGGEQYF. CDR3 nucleotides: TGCAGCGTTGCTCGGCGGGGAGGCGAGCAGTACTTC.

The chain links TRBV6-5 to TRBJ2-7, with D maybe TRBD2 (6 bases). Trimming cost V 11 bases and J 3 bases, with 17 bases left between them. Germline CDR1 reads MNHEY; CDR2 reads SVGAGI. The length of the CDR3 is 13 residues. The CDR3 nucleotides are TGTGCCGCCCAGGCGGGACCTTTCTACGAGCAGTACGTC. This translates into CAAQAGPFYEQYV.

CDR3: CASSSGQGWTEAFF. CDR3 sequence (DNA): TGTGCCAGCAGCTCGGGACAGGGCTGGACTGAAGCTTTCTTT. The J gene is TRBJ1-1, the V gene TRBV5-4, with 9 bases matching TRBD1. The CDR3 covers 14 residues. CDR1 and CDR2 (germline): SGHNT, YYREEE (reference sequence). V lost 3 bases to trimming and J lost 5 bases; unmatched junction nucleotides: 5.

In its sample, this clone was seen once. The chain links TRBV10-3 to TRBJ1-2, with 10 nucleotides matching TRBD1. V trimming: 4 bases; J trimming: 6 bases; junction bases outside the gene matches: 20. Germline V gives CDR1 ENHRY, CDR2 SYGVKD. This CDR3 has 19 residues. CDR3: CAISGDPTGGAVAKDGYTF. Written as DNA, the CDR3 is TGTGCCATCAGTGGGGACCCGACAGGGGGCGCCGTGGCAAAGGATGGCTACACCTTC.

The V and J genes are TRBV5-1 and TRBJ2-7; 9 bases agree with TRBD1. With 4 bases clipped from V and 6 bases from J, the junction kept 17 bases outside the gene matches. The CDR3 is 17 residues long. Germline lookup yields CDR1 SGHRS and CDR2 YFSETQ. The CDR3 DNA sequence: TGCGCCAGCAGCAGGGGGGAGGTGGGACAGGGAAGGGGCGAGCAGTACGTC. Residues: CASSRGEVGQGRGEQYV.

The rearrangement links TRBV27 to TRBJ1-6; no definite D call. The CDR3 sequence is 15 residues long. Per germline, CDR1 MNHEY and CDR2 SMNVEV (reference sequence). V was cut by 5 bases and J by 9 bases, with 17 bases left in between. CDR3 nucleotide sequence: TGTGCCAGCAGTCTGGGAGTGCCAGCAGTTTCACCCCTCCACTTT. Translating it yields CASSLGVPAVSPLHF.

The V and J genes are TRBV7-2 and TRBJ1-2, with a possible D match to TRBD1 (6 bases). Germline-derived CDR1 and CDR2 are SGHTA and FQGNSA. The CDR3 is made up of 14 amino acids. V was clipped by 5 bases and J by 3 bases, with 13 bases between them. Here the CDR3 reads CASSPWDIYYGYTF. CDR3 DNA sequence: TGTGCCAGCAGCCCTTGGGACATTTACTATGGCTACACCTTC.

The genes are TRBV4-1 and TRBJ1-2; D uncertain. CDR3 length: 14 amino acids. Trimming removed 4 bases from V and 1 base from J, with 10 bases in between. Per germline, CDR1 MGHRA and CDR2 YSYEKL. The CDR3 DNA reads as TGCGCCAGCAGCCCGGGAGCTTTTAACTATGGCTACACCTTC. Translating it yields CASSPGAFNYGYTF.

This chain connects TRBV9 to TRBJ2-5; 10 bases match TRBD2. The ends lost 3 bases at V and 6 bases at J; junction bases unmatched: 5. Looked up from germline, CDR1 is SGDLS and CDR2 is YYNGEE. The CDR3 has 14 residues. CDR3 DNA: TGTGCCAGCAGCGGTGGGACTAGCGTTCAGACCCAGTACTTC. Amino acids: CASSGGTSVQTQYF.

This clone is a singleton in its sample. V usage is TRBV28 and J usage is TRBJ1-2; D uncertain. With 5 bases removed from V and 5 bases from J, the gap between germline ends came to 6 bases. The CDR3 has 11 amino acids. The germline gives CDR1 MDHEN, CDR2 SYDVKM. The chain's CDR3 is CASSLKYGYTF. The DNA of the CDR3 is TGTGCCAGCAGTCTAAAGTATGGCTACACCTTC.

The gene calls are TRBV7-2 and TRBJ1-3; 7 bases line up with TRBD1. CDR1 is SGHTA, CDR2 FQGNSA, per germline. This CDR3 is 17 amino acids long. The V and J ends lost 3 bases and 0 bases, in that order; junction bases with no gene match: 8. The CDR3 reads CASSFRQGGHSGNTIYF. For the CDR3, the DNA is TGTGCCAGCAGCTTCAGGCAGGGGGGTCACTCTGGAAACACCATATATTTT.

This chain joins TRBV11-3 and TRBJ1-1; D is possibly TRBD1 (6 bases). The CDR3 has 14 amino acids. Germline loops: CDR1 SGHNT, CDR2 YENEEA. Trimming removed 5 bases from V and 6 bases from J, with 16 bases in between. The CDR3 DNA is TGTGCCAGCAGCCCAAAACAGGGAAGGGCTGAAGCTTTCTTT. Its protein is CASSPKQGRAEAFF.

V is TRBV30 and J is TRBJ1-2; 7 bases line up with TRBD1. V dropped 2 bases and J dropped 4; count of bases not matched to a gene: 13. The CDR3 has 16 amino acids. In germline, CDR1 is GTSNPN, CDR2 SVGIG (reference sequence). CDR3: CAWSPEDRLTIYGYTF. CDR3 in DNA: TGTGCCTGGAGTCCTGAGGACAGGCTAACGATCTATGGCTACACCTTC.

The V gene is TRBV5-6, the J gene TRBJ1-1; no reliable D call. Between the trimmed V and J ends, which lost 5 bases and 0 bases, there was a span of 8 bases. Germline V gene lookup returns CDR1 SGHDT and CDR2 YYEEEE. This CDR3 has 13 amino acids. The chain's CDR3 is CASSLQMNTEAFF. The DNA for the CDR3 is TGTGCCAGCAGTTTGCAAATGAACACTGAAGCTTTCTTT.

This rearrangement joins TRBV30 to TRBJ1-5; no definite D call. CDR1 is GTSNPN and CDR2 is SVGIG in the germline V gene (reference sequence). This CDR3 contains 12 residues. The V gene lost 5 bases and the J gene lost 6 bases, with 11 bases spanning the gap. DNA for the CDR3: TGTGCCTGGTTCAAGGAGAGTCAGCCCCAGCATTTT. It codes for CAWFKESQPQHF.

This sequence joins TRBV27 and TRBJ2-3, with 8 nucleotides matching TRBD2. CDR1 and CDR2 (germline): MNHEY, SMNVEV (reference sequence). J was trimmed by 6 bases and V by 1 base; bases with no gene match: 15. This CDR3 has 18 residues. This chain's CDR3 is CASSLFGLAGLAADTQYF. DNA for the CDR3: TGTGCCAGCAGTTTATTCGGGCTAGCGGGCCTAGCAGCGGATACGCAGTATTTT.

The gene calls are TRBV4-2 and TRBJ1-5; TRBD1 aligns across 8 bases. There are 16 residues in the CDR3. Trimming cost V 1 base and J 3 bases; bases outside gene matches: 5. Germline V gene lookup returns CDR1 LGHNA and CDR2 YNFKEQ. CDR3 nucleotide sequence: TGTGCCAGCAGCCAAGTCGCAGGGGGCGTCAATCAGCCCCAGCATTTT. Translated: CASSQVAGGVNQPQHF.

The CDR3 spells CAWSSGGDNYGYTF. The CDR3 nucleotides read TGTGCCTGGAGTTCTGGGGGGGATAACTATGGCTACACCTTC. The rearrangement uses TRBV30 and TRBJ1-2, with D possibly being TRBD1 (5 bases). Germline-derived CDR1 and CDR2 are GTSNPN and SVGIG (reference sequence). This CDR3 region has 14 residues. Between the trimmed V and J ends, which lost 2 bases and 1 base, there was a span of 11 bases.

The chain combines TRBV12-3 or TRBV12-4 with TRBJ2-5; D is uncertain. The CDR3 covers 13 residues. Trimming took 2 bases from V and 5 from J, leaving 9 bases between them. This chain's CDR3 is CASSLSGRETQYF. CDR3 coding DNA: TGTGCCAGCAGTTTATCAGGTAGGGAGACCCAGTACTTC.

The chain links TRBV24-1 to TRBJ2-3, with TRBD1 matching 8 bases. CDR3 length: 16 residues. In germline, CDR1 is KGHDR, CDR2 SFDVKD. V shed 3 bases and J 1 base; nucleotides not matched to a gene: 5. This CDR3 reads CATSDPTGVGTDTQYF. In DNA, the CDR3 is TGTGCCACCAGTGATCCGACAGGGGTGGGCACAGATACGCAGTATTTT.

This chain joins TRBV11-3 and TRBJ2-1; 8 bases align to TRBD1. Trimming took 6 bases from V and 8 from J; bases not matched to a gene: 12. This CDR3 is built from 15 residues. The germline V gene has CDR1 SGHNT and CDR2 YENEEA. CDR3: CASRMGPGGNDEQFF. The CDR3 region has the DNA TGTGCCAGCAGGATGGGGCCAGGGGGCAACGATGAGCAGTTCTTC.

The V call is TRBV3-1 (or the pseudogene TRBV3-2), the J call TRBJ1-2; D not resolved. The germline CDR1 and CDR2 sequences are LGHDT and YNNKEL (reference sequence). V lost 3 bases, J lost 0 bases, and 5 bases lay in between. This CDR3 region has 13 residues. The CDR3 loop reads CASSQNTNYGYTF. The CDR3 DNA reads TGTGCCAGCAGCCAGAACACTAACTATGGCTACACCTTC.

The gene calls are TRBV7-8 and TRBJ1-5; 7 bases fit TRBD1. Germline CDR1 is SGHVS and CDR2 is FQNEAQ. The J segment lost 4 bases and the V segment lost 5 bases, leaving 14 bases of the junction unmatched. The CDR3 contains 17 residues. The CDR3 reads CASSATIRQGLNQPQHF. CDR3 in DNA: TGTGCCAGCAGCGCCACAATTCGACAGGGACTGAATCAGCCCCAGCATTTT.